This TCR beta chain appears in the sequencing data of a study of metastatic and nonmetastatic thyroid tumors. As for the study in general: From malignant and benign thyroid patients, repertoires in blood and in tumor or nodule tissue were compared.

By sample share, this clone is medium-sized. Its antigen is not identified. Authors' processing steps: Construction of a distant-metastasis classifier for papillary thyroid cancer relied on CDR3 differences across clinicopathological groups. TCRdb re-analyzed the PCR reads using MiXCR. The V and J calls shown here were made by TCRdb, not taken from the authors' results. The sample contains more than 20,000 clones, about 20% of which appear only once. No treatment of any kind had been given to any patient before thyroid surgery. The V gene's germline CDR1 is GTSNPN and CDR2 SVGIG (reference sequence). There are 13 residues in the CDR3. The V gene end was trimmed by 1 base and the J gene end by 3 bases; junction bases not matched to a gene: 2. Whole-study results and caveats: Versus benign nodules, malignant thyroid tumors reportedly had significantly higher TCR beta diversity, in blood and tumor.

The sequenced sample was blood. This receptor was identified in a female donor with papillary thyroid cancer or a benign thyroid nodule (not recorded which). Some clones in this sample may be carry-over from other donors' samples. The chain combines TRBV30 with TRBJ2-7; 8 nucleotides match TRBD1. CDR3 protein: CAWSDRGIYEQYF. DNA of the CDR3: TGTGCCTGGAGTGACAGGGGGATCTACGAGCAGTACTTC.